This record concerns one T cell receptor (beta chain) sequence. Its antigen is still unknown. This entry is derived from a study of cytomegalovirus exposure and HLA in healthy donors. Regarding the study as a whole: Researchers reported from a later analysis that most CMV-associated TCR beta chains appeared HLA-restricted.

The primer mix had 60 Vbeta and 13 Jbeta primers. Data came from immunoSEQ multiplex PCR; TCRdb stores just in-frame clones and leaves some out. The data hold approximately 160,000 clones, with more than 80% observed a single time. Trimming removed 4 bases at V and 4 bases at J, with 14 bases between. This CDR3 is built from 16 residues. Germline CDR1 reads MGHDK; CDR2 reads SYGVNS. Sequenced input: PBMCs. The rearrangement joins TRBV25-1 to TRBJ1-6; perhaps TRBD1 as D (6 bases). The sequence came from a man younger than 35 in good health and CMV-seronegative. This chain's CDR3 is CASSGVTGFYNSPLHF. In nucleotides, the CDR3 is TGTGCCAGCAGTGGGGTGACAGGTTTTTATAATTCACCCCTCCACTTT.